Listed below are T cell receptor beta chains from one sample, sequenced in a study of long-term antiretroviral therapy in people with HIV. The protocol was immunoSEQ multiplex PCR, while the TCRdb copy is restricted to in-frame clones and leaves out a portion. Of 25,000 to 30,000 clones in the sample, about 90% are singletons; the top ten hold about 3.9%. This specimen was unsorted PBMCs, taken 1.8 years after starting antiretroviral therapy. The receptors were sampled from a woman in her late teens or twenties with HIV. Each CDR3 is given with its conserved first and last residue. D genes are given only for firm matches. The size field is filled for only some rows; it gives once, few, many or a size class.

V gene,J gene,clone size,D gene,CDR3 DNA,CDR3 protein
TRBV13,TRBJ2-7,.,.,TGTGCCAGCAGCTCGGGACAACCCTACGAGCAGTACTTC,CASSSGQPYEQYF
TRBV25-1,TRBJ2-5,.,TRBD2,TGTGCCAGCAGTGAATTCGGACTAGAAGAGACCCAGTACTTC,CASSEFGLEETQYF
TRBV7-6,TRBJ1-1,.,.,TGTGCCAGCAGCCGGGGCACTGAAGCTTTCTTT,CASSRGTEAFF
TRBV19,TRBJ2-1,.,TRBD1,TGTGCCAGTAGAGACAGGGGGTACAATGAGCAGTTCTTC,CASRDRGYNEQFF
TRBV7-8,TRBJ1-2,.,TRBD1,TGTGCCAGCAGCGACACAGGGGGCAGTTGGGATGGCTACACCTTC,CASSDTGGSWDGYTF
TRBV28,TRBJ1-3,.,.,TGTGCCAGCACAACCCGACAGGTCATCTCTGGAAACACCATATATTTT,CASTTRQVISGNTIYF
TRBV29-1,TRBJ2-7,.,.,TGCAGCGTTGAAGACGGCTTCAGGGGCAAGTACGAGCAGTACTTC,CSVEDGFRGKYEQYF
TRBV6-1,TRBJ2-2,.,.,TGTGCCAGCTGGGAGGTAGAGCTGTTTTTT,CASWEVELFF
TRBV5-1,TRBJ2-7,.,TRBD2,TGCGCCAGCAGCGCAACCGGGACTAGCGACTACGAGCAGTACTTC,CASSATGTSDYEQYF
TRBV19,TRBJ2-6,.,.,TGTGCCAGTAGTACAGGGATAGGCTCTGGGGCCAACGTCCTGACTTTC,CASSTGIGSGANVLTF
TRBV19,TRBJ1-5,.,.,TGTGCCAGTAGTATCGTGGGTCCCAATCAGCCCCAGCATTTT,CASSIVGPNQPQHF
TRBV9,TRBJ2-3,.,.,TGTGCCAGCAGCGTAGGCCAGCTCACAGATACGCAGTATTTT,CASSVGQLTDTQYF
TRBV18,TRBJ2-3,.,.,TGTGCCAGCTCACGAGTGGGAGTGTCAGATACGCAGTATTTT,CASSRVGVSDTQYF
TRBV9,TRBJ2-3,few,.,TGTGCCAGCAGCGCAGTGGGAGGGGGCCCCATCTGGTCGCAGTATTTT,CASSAVGGGPIWSQYF
TRBV10-3,TRBJ1-5,.,.,TGTGCCATCAGTGAAGATCCGACAGCCTACAATCAGCCCCAGCATTTT,CAISEDPTAYNQPQHF
TRBV11-2,TRBJ2-1,.,TRBD2,TGTGCCAGCAGTCTTACTAGCGGGGTGAGCTCCTACAATGAGCAGTTCTTC,CASSLTSGVSSYNEQFF
TRBV19,TRBJ2-1,.,TRBD2,TGTGCCAGTATGGCGGGAGGGTACAATGAGCAGTTCTTC,CASMAGGYNEQFF
TRBV27,TRBJ2-1,.,TRBD2,TGTGCCAGCAGGCTTAGCGGGAGCCCCTACAATGAGCAGTTCTTC,CASRLSGSPYNEQFF
TRBV7-3,TRBJ2-6,.,.,TGTGCCAGCAGCCCCCCGGACGGGGCCTCTGGGGCCAACGTCCTGACTTTC,CASSPPDGASGANVLTF
TRBV14,TRBJ2-7,.,TRBD2,TGTGCCAGCAGCCAAGGCGGGGGAACTAGAAGCGGCGAGCAGTACTTC,CASSQGGGTRSGEQYF
TRBV4-2,TRBJ2-3,.,.,TGTGCCAGCAGCCAAGATCCCGCCACAGATACGCAGTATTTT,CASSQDPATDTQYF
TRBV21-1,TRBJ2-3,.,.,TGTGCCAGCAGCAAAGTTCTTTTTCTTTGTGTAATACACGCCCTACACCTAAACACAGATACGCAGTATTTT,CASSKVLFLCVIHALHLNTDTQYF
TRBV27,TRBJ1-6,.,TRBD1,TGTGCCAGCAGTTCACCGTTGACAGGGGGTGAACCCCTCCACTTT,CASSSPLTGGEPLHF
TRBV4-3,TRBJ1-1,.,.,TGCGCCAGCAGCCAAGATAGCGGGGGTTGGAACACTGAAGCTTTCTTT,CASSQDSGGWNTEAFF
TRBV6-5,TRBJ1-4,.,.,TGTGCCAGCAGTGACTTTTTTGGACAGCGCGAAAAACTGTTTTTT,CASSDFFGQREKLFF
TRBV28,TRBJ1-1,.,.,TGTGCCAGCAGAGGCTCTGAAGCTTTCTTT,CASRGSEAFF
TRBV4-2,TRBJ2-7,.,TRBD2,TGTGCCAGCAGCCAAGAGCGGGAGGGCCGCTACGAGCAGTACTTC,CASSQEREGRYEQYF
TRBV18,TRBJ2-5,.,.,TGTGCCAGCTCACCAGGCACAGGCGAGACCCAGTACTTC,CASSPGTGETQYF
TRBV10-2,TRBJ2-2,.,.,TGCGCCAGCAGAGCCTTCGGACCGCGGGGCGGGGAGCTGTTTTTT,CASRAFGPRGGELFF
TRBV6-1,TRBJ2-3,.,.,TGTGCCAGCGGCGGGGCGGCAGATACGCAGTATTTT,CASGGAADTQYF
TRBV27,TRBJ2-2,.,.,TGTGCCAGCAGTCCCGGGCGGGGGGACAGGCAATACACCGGGGAGCTGTTTTTT,CASSPGRGDRQYTGELFF
TRBV5-1,TRBJ2-6,.,TRBD1,TGCGCCAGCAGCTTGAGGGGCAGGGGGTCTGGGGCCAACGTCCTGACTTTC,CASSLRGRGSGANVLTF
TRBV9,TRBJ2-7,.,.,TGTGCCAGCTCTAGTGGGAGCGAGCAGTACTTC,CASSSGSEQYF
TRBV6-5,TRBJ1-1,.,.,TGTGCCAGCAGTAGAAACAGGGAACTGAACACTGAAGCTTTCTTT,CASSRNRELNTEAFF
TRBV20-1,TRBJ1-4,once,TRBD1,TGCAGTGCGAAAGGACAGGCCAAACTGTTTTTT,CSAKGQAKLFF
TRBV7-8,TRBJ1-3,.,.,TGTGCCAGCAGCTTACAGGGAGGAAACACCATATATTTT,CASSLQGGNTIYF
TRBV7-3,TRBJ2-7,.,.,TGTGCCAGCGCTAGTGGACAGTCCTACGAGCAGTACTTC,CASASGQSYEQYF
TRBV19,TRBJ2-1,.,.,TGTGCCAGTAGTATCGGCGGGGGCTTATACAATGAGCAGTTCTTC,CASSIGGGLYNEQFF
TRBV4-1,TRBJ2-3,.,.,TGCGCCAGCAGCCAAGATGGGGTAGCGGGCACAGATACGCAGTATTTT,CASSQDGVAGTDTQYF
TRBV28,TRBJ1-3,.,.,TGTGCCAGCAGAGACGCATATGGGGGAAACACCATATATTTT,CASRDAYGGNTIYF
TRBV9,TRBJ2-1,.,TRBD2,TGTGCCAGCAGCGCTAAGACCGGGACTAGCAATGAGCAGTTCTTC,CASSAKTGTSNEQFF
TRBV7-6,TRBJ2-7,.,.,TGTGCCAGCAGCTTAGGGCCGTCCGAGCAGTACTTC,CASSLGPSEQYF
TRBV18,TRBJ2-1,.,.,TGTGCCACGAAACGGGCAGACTCCTACAATGAGCAGTTCTTC,CATKRADSYNEQFF
TRBV19,TRBJ1-5,.,.,TGTGCCAGTAGCCCCGATAGCAATCAGCCCCAGCATTTT,CASSPDSNQPQHF
TRBV7-7,TRBJ2-1,.,TRBD2,TGTGCTAGCAGCTTGGGAGCGGGAGGCCGGGATGAGCAGTTCTTC,CASSLGAGGRDEQFF
TRBV6-5,TRBJ2-3,.,TRBD2,TGTGCCAGCAGTACGGGGGGGGATACGCAGTATTTT,CASSTGGDTQYF
TRBV9,TRBJ2-2,.,.,TGTGCCAGCAGCGTAGCTGCCAGGGTGGGTGGCGCCGGGGAGCTGTTTTTT,CASSVAARVGGAGELFF
TRBV5-5,TRBJ2-1,.,.,TGTGCCAGCAGCTTGATTGTGGGAGTGGCCTACAATGAGCAGTTCTTC,CASSLIVGVAYNEQFF
TRBV4-2,TRBJ2-2,.,.,TGTGCCAGCAGCCAAGAGGAAAAAAAAGCCGGGGAGCTGTTTTTT,CASSQEEKKAGELFF
TRBV7-9,TRBJ2-5,.,TRBD2,TGTGCCAGCAGTTCGGGGGGTAGCGGGAGTTTTGGAGAGACCCAGTACTTC,CASSSGGSGSFGETQYF
TRBV27,TRBJ2-6,.,.,TGTGCCAGCAGTTTATCGGGCTCTCGGGCCAACGTCCTGACTTTC,CASSLSGSRANVLTF
TRBV7-3,TRBJ2-7,.,TRBD2,TGTGCCAGCAGCCTAGCGGGAGGGAAGGAGCAGTACTTC,CASSLAGGKEQYF
TRBV9,TRBJ2-7,.,TRBD1,TGTGCCAGCAGCGGGCTCGACAGGGGACCAATCTACGAGCAGTACTTC,CASSGLDRGPIYEQYF
TRBV5-6,TRBJ2-7,.,.,TGTGCCAGCAGCTGGATACCTTCTTCTCCACCCTACGAGCAGTACTTC,CASSWIPSSPPYEQYF